This TCR beta chain is drawn from a study of blood T cells in healthy people across ages (dated by TCRdb to about 2015). For context, the study as a whole: In model experiments, template switching captured roughly one uniquely barcoded TCR beta cDNA molecule for every two T cells. To avoid experimental bias, donors of different ages were randomly spread across the sequencing lanes. To track age-related changes in TCR beta repertoire diversity, the study relied on deep sequencing normalized with unique cDNA molecular identifiers. Two additional independent replicas of 1 million unique cDNA reads from the same blood draw were analyzed for two donors (one aged 18 to 30 and one aged 80 or older). Four age groups were formed from the donors: young (average approximately 15 years), middle-aged (around 39), aged (around 62) and long-lived (about 80). Broader findings and caveats from the paper: Because donor CMV infection status was unknown, age-related changes in expanded clonotypes were potentially confounded. Total diversity estimates from one million sequenced T cells were considered lower bounds and underestimates. Compared with the aged group, more naive CD4+ T cells, fewer expanded clones and increased TCR diversity were shown by the long-lived group, suggesting age selection. Since profiling was done on bulk unsorted PBMCs, naive and antigen-experienced compartments could not be conclusively compared. As age increased, observed TCR beta diversity per million T cells dropped in a roughly linear way, and a significant reduction was already evident by age around 41. The percentage of naive T cells measured by flow cytometry correlated strongly with observed TCR beta diversity.

Libraries were made using 5' RACE. For sequencing, an Illumina HiSeq 2500 was employed. The second PCR ran for about 7 to 11 cycles and used a J-beta primer mix along with a sample-barcoded 5' primer. A template-switch 5' adaptor carrying 12 random nucleotides introduced a unique molecular identifier onto each TCR beta cDNA molecule. Each sample yielded at least 2.5 million CDR3-containing paired-end reads. First-strand cDNA was synthesized from all RNA with the Mint cDNA synthesis kit, primed by a TRBC-specific oligonucleotide. Following uracil-DNA glycosylase treatment, a first 18-cycle PCR with universal primers M1SS and BC2_uni_R was performed on all cDNA. The source study handled its data this way. For normalization, 1 million high-quality reads were randomly selected from each sample, with every read carrying a distinct molecular identifier. Instead of being binned into consensus sequences, reads with shared molecular identifiers were discarded. MiTCR, with a Q25 quality threshold and the strictest error-elimination algorithm, was used for CDR3 identification, clonotype clustering and error correction. A nonparametric unseen species model with Euler transformation was used to estimate lower-bound total TCR beta diversity. TCRdb reprocessing: public reads trimmed at Q25 with fastp, clones called with MiXCR, in-frame beta chains kept. Each CDR3 protein gets just one entry, which takes the most common genes and DNA from the rows behind it. The V and J calls follow TCRdb's processing rather than the paper's. The sample table records roughly 2 million distinct CDR3 sequences; about 50% of these occur just once. The ten largest clones add up to more than 2% of the sample.

Systemically healthy Caucasian individuals from Russia, some 36 in total and aged about 6 to 100 years, were included as donors. Each donor gave about 9.7 milliliters of peripheral blood, drawn into EDTA-treated Vacutainer tubes. PBMCs were isolated by Ficoll-Paque density-gradient centrifugation, with at least 6 million obtained per sample. Total RNA was extracted from PBMCs with Trizol reagent, with at least 5 micrograms obtained per sample. Naive CD45RAhigh/CD27high T cell percentages were measured by flow cytometry on a PBMC aliquot from every donor. A remark on this clonotype: No cognate antigen has been identified for it. Base qualities are not recorded, but no much larger clone differs from it by a single base.

V and J are truncated by 2 bases and 5 bases respectively, leaving an intervening sequence of 12 bases. The germline V gene encodes CDR1 SGHVS and CDR2 FQNEAQ. The CDR3 runs 14 amino acids, cysteine and phenylalanine included. Only the CDR3 portion is preserved as DNA: 42 bases, with reading frame beginning at the first base. The sequencing sample was made of blood. Recombination connected TRBV7-8 to TRBJ2-5, and the D gene may be TRBD2, 6 bases matching. This TCR was sampled from a woman between 35 and 50 years old in good health. CDR3 region: CASSLPREEETQYF. The DNA sequence is given as TGTGCCAGCAGCTTACCTAGGGAGGAGGAGACCCAGTACTTC.